Listed here is a single T cell receptor (beta chain). Some clones are missing from TCRdb's copy, which holds only in-frame ones; the method was immunoSEQ multiplex PCR. The table has 250,000 to 350,000 clones, over 80% seen once. This sample is part of a study of blood T cell repertoires in COVID-19. In the study overall: Material from acute and convalescent COVID-19 was sourced from the United States, Italy and Spain. Nucleic acid was either cDNA or gDNA, and it came from T cells, B-cell-depleted T cells, or PBMCs.

Germline CDR1 reads MNHEY; CDR2 reads SVGEGT. V lost 0 bases, J lost 3 bases, and 8 bases stayed unmatched. The CDR3 spans 17 residues. The material sequenced was peripheral blood. The origin of this receptor is a woman aged 45-65 years with active or convalescent COVID-19. The chain employs TRBV6-2 or TRBV6-3 and TRBJ2-5; TRBD2 matches 9 bases. In DNA, the CDR3 is TGTGCCAGCAGTTACTCGAGGTTTGCGGGAGGGGAAGAGACCCAGTACTTC. Residues: CASSYSRFAGGEETQYF.